The rows below give T cell receptor beta chains drawn from one sample of a study of blood T cells in healthy people across ages. TCRdb itself ran the 5' RACE reads through MiXCR, one entry per CDR3 protein. This sample carries nearly 800,000 distinct CDR3 sequences, roughly 50% of them seen once, and the ten largest clones take approximately 24%. The sample was blood. These TCRs come from a man aged 35 to 55 in good health. Both conserved end residues are part of each CDR3. A D gene is named only where the DNA matches it firmly. Part of the rows lack a size; the others show once, few, many or a class for expanded clones.

few,TRBV5-5,TRBJ2-7,TRBD2,TGTGCCAGCAGCGCCAGACTAGCGGGAGTCTCCTACGAGCAGTACTTC,CASSARLAGVSYEQYF
few,TRBV29-1,TRBJ2-1,TRBD1,TGCAGCGCCGACAGGGGCAATGAGCAGTTCTTC,CSADRGNEQFF
once,TRBV2,TRBJ2-1,-,TGTGCCAGCAGTGATCTTTCCAATGAGCAGTTCTTC,CASSDLSNEQFF
few,TRBV4-1,TRBJ2-3,-,TGCGCCAGCAGCCAAGCCGGCGTAGGGACAGATACGCAGTATTTT,CASSQAGVGTDTQYF
once,TRBV27,TRBJ2-5,-,TGTGCCAGCAGTTTCCCGAGGGGAGAGACCCAGTACTTC,CASSFPRGETQYF
-,TRBV29-1,TRBJ2-7,-,TGCAGCGTTGAAGAAGTAGGTAGCTCCTACGAGCAGTACTTC,CSVEEVGSSYEQYF
-,TRBV20-1,TRBJ2-5,-,TGCAGTGCCCTCCGCCAAGAGACCCAGTACTTC,CSALRQETQYF
-,TRBV7-2,TRBJ2-1,TRBD1,TGTGCCAGCAGCCTCGGGACAGGGGGCCAAAATGAGCAGTTCTTC,CASSLGTGGQNEQFF
few,TRBV28,TRBJ2-7,-,TGTGCCAGCAACACATGGGTTTACGAGCAGTACTTC,CASNTWVYEQYF
few,TRBV12-3/TRBV12-4,TRBJ2-5,-,TGTGCCAGCAGTTTGCCCCAAGAAGAGACCCAGTACTTC,CASSLPQEETQYF
-,TRBV7-9,TRBJ1-2,-,TGTGCCAGCAGCCCTGGTGTCCAAGCTAACTATGGCTACACCTTC,CASSPGVQANYGYTF
few,TRBV12-3/TRBV12-4,TRBJ2-7,-,TGTGCCAGCAGCAAAACCCAGGGGTCCGAGCAGTACTTC,CASSKTQGSEQYF
-,TRBV4-2,TRBJ2-6,-,TGTGCCAGCAGCCAAGGGGCGAGTACTGGGGCCAACGTCCTGACTTTC,CASSQGASTGANVLTF
-,TRBV12-3/TRBV12-4,TRBJ2-6,-,TGTGCCAGCAGTTGGGCCTCTGGGGCCAACGTCCTGACTTTC,CASSWASGANVLTF
-,TRBV6-5,TRBJ2-3,TRBD2,TGTGCCAGCAGCTTACTAGCGATTAGCACAGATACGCAGTATTTT,CASSLLAISTDTQYF
-,TRBV14,TRBJ1-2,-,TGTGCCAGCAGCCAAGGAGGGGGCTACACCTTC,CASSQGGGYTF
-,TRBV28,TRBJ2-7,-,TGTGCCAGCAGGTCCCAACTAGGAACCTACGAGCAGTACTTC,CASRSQLGTYEQYF
-,TRBV12-3/TRBV12-4,TRBJ1-2,-,TGTGCCAGCAGTTTTGGGACGCTTCGGCCGGGGGGCTACACCTTC,CASSFGTLRPGGYTF
-,TRBV10-3,TRBJ2-5,-,TGTGCCATGGGCGACAGCATCCAAGAGACCCAGTACTTC,CAMGDSIQETQYF
once,TRBV5-1,TRBJ2-5,TRBD2,TGCGCCAGCAGCTTGGCTGCCCGAGGGGGACTAGCGGGAGTTCGGTACTTC,CASSLAARGGLAGVRYF
-,TRBV30,TRBJ2-3,TRBD2,TGTGCCTGGAAAAGTCCGCTAGCGGGGGAGTCAGATACGCAGTATTTT,CAWKSPLAGESDTQYF
-,TRBV12-3/TRBV12-4,TRBJ1-2,-,TGTGCCAGCAGTAGGACGGAGGAGGGACGGGGCTACACCTTC,CASSRTEEGRGYTF
-,TRBV29-1,TRBJ2-3,TRBD2,TGCAGCGTTGAAGGGGTAGCGGGATCCACAGATACGCAGTATTTT,CSVEGVAGSTDTQYF
few,TRBV7-3,TRBJ2-5,-,TGTGCCAGCAGCCTCTGGGCCCAGCCCCAAGAGACCCAGTACTTC,CASSLWAQPQETQYF
-,TRBV7-6,TRBJ2-7,TRBD1,TGTGCCAGCAGCTTAGGACAGGGAAATAACTACGAGCAGTACTTC,CASSLGQGNNYEQYF
-,TRBV2,TRBJ1-4,-,TGTGCCAGCAGTGATCAACCTACCGAACCGTTTTTT,CASSDQPTEPFF
few,TRBV29-1,TRBJ1-4,TRBD1,TGCAGCGTCGGGACAGTAATAAATGAAAAACTGTTTTTT,CSVGTVINEKLFF
-,TRBV4-3,TRBJ2-7,TRBD1,TGCGCCAGCAGCCAATCCTGGACAGGGAACTCTAACGAGCAGTACTTC,CASSQSWTGNSNEQYF
-,TRBV7-2,TRBJ2-1,TRBD2,TGTGCCAGCAGCCTGGTTGGGGGGGAGGAAAATGAGCAGTTCTTC,CASSLVGGEENEQFF